This TCR beta chain came from a study of Tregs in tolerant kidney transplant recipients. Findings of the study overall: This study did not directly address biological reproducibility. Findings come from small patient numbers and require larger validation. Activated donor B cell expansion appeared to reveal the most relevant donor-specific TCRbeta repertoire.

Data came from immunoSEQ multiplex PCR; TCRdb stores just in-frame clones and leaves some out. The table lists some 88,000 clones, roughly 92% of them singletons. This clone showed up just once. Its target is unknown. Unstimulated Tregs (CD4+CD25+CD127-) and CD4+CD25- non-Tregs were sorted from PBMCs. Trimming left V 0 bases short and J 3 bases short, with 7 bases between. This CDR3 is built from 14 residues. Germline assignment: CDR1 SGHRS and CDR2 YFSETQ. The sample taken for sequencing was CD8+ T cells from blood. The chain has TRBV5-1 and TRBJ2-1; D is uncertain. The TCR was taken from a human donor in good health. CDR3 amino acids: CASSLGTDYNEQFF. CDR3 nucleotide sequence: TGCGCCAGCAGCTTGGGGACCGACTACAATGAGCAGTTCTTC.